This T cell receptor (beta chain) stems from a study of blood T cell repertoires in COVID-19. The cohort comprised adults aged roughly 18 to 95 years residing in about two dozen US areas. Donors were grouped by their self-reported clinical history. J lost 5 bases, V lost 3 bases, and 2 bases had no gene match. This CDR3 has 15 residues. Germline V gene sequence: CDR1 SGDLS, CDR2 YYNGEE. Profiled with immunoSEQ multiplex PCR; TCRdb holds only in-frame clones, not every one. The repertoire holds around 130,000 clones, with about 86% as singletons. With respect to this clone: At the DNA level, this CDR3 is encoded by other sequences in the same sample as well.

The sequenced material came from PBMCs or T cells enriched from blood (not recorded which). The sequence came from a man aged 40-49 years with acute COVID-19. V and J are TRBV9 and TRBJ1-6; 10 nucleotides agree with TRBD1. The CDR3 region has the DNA TGTGCCAGCAGCGGGGACAGGGGCCATAATTCACCCCTCCACTTT. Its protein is CASSGDRGHNSPLHF. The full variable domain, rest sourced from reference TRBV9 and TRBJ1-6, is DSGVTQTPKHLITATGQRVTLRCSPRSGDLSVYWYQQSLDQGLQFLIQYYNGEERAKGNILERFSAQQFPDLHSELNLSSLELGDSALYFCASSGDRGHNSPLHFGNGTRLTVT.